This T cell receptor (beta chain) was observed in a study of blood T cell repertoires in COVID-19. The protocol was immunoSEQ multiplex PCR, while the TCRdb copy is restricted to in-frame clones and leaves out a portion. The sample consists of 150,000 to 200,000 clones, 65% to 90% of them appearing once. The sample holds a few counts of this clone. The V end lost 5 bases, the J end lost 1 base, and 11 bases lay between the germline ends. Germline CDR1 is LGHDT and CDR2 is YNNKEL (reference sequence). This CDR3 region has 14 residues. The chain couples TRBV3-1 (or the pseudogene TRBV3-2) to TRBJ1-1, with D perhaps matching TRBD1 (5 bases). This receptor was identified in a woman in her forties with COVID-19, enrolled during active disease. The material sequenced was peripheral blood. CDR3 residues: CASSYTDKNTEAFF. The CDR3 region has the DNA TGTGCCAGCAGCTATACGGACAAGAACACTGAAGCTTTCTTT.